One and the same sample provided the 8 T cell receptor beta chains below, sequenced in a study of OX40 agonist ivuxolimab in advanced cancers. Sequencing was performed with immunoSEQ multiplex PCR; in TCRdb, only in-frame clones are kept and a portion is missing. Seen here are tens of thousands of clones, 70% to 90% observed once, and the top ten hold about 5.4%. Sequenced here: CD4+ or CD8+ T cells sorted from blood, sampled in a trial of the OX40 agonist ivuxolimab. All receptors derive from an adult with an advanced solid tumor such as melanoma, head and neck, liver or kidney cancer.

The chain has TRBV5-6 and TRBJ2-2; D perhaps matches TRBD2 (5 bases). The CDR3 sequence is 16 residues long. V was shortened by 0 bases and J by 5 bases, with 14 bases between the two germline ends. CDR1 and CDR2 from the germline V gene are SGHDT and YYEEEE. The CDR3 region is CASSLVRGSWTGELFF. Written as DNA, the CDR3 is TGTGCCAGCAGCTTGGTACGTGGGAGTTGGACCGGGGAGCTGTTTTTT.

The rearrangement joins TRBV4-2 to TRBJ2-3; no reliable D call. The ends were cut back, 4 bases at V and 4 bases at J, with 9 bases in the middle. The CDR3 consists of 13 residues. Germline CDR1 LGHNA, CDR2 YNFKEQ. CDR3 protein: CASSPTEADTQYF. The DNA for the CDR3 is TGTGCCAGCAGCCCCACAGAAGCAGATACGCAGTATTTT.

The genes are TRBV5-1 and TRBJ2-3; no reliable D call. Germline lookup yields CDR1 SGHRS and CDR2 YFSETQ. This CDR3 has 12 residues. V was clipped by 2 bases and J by 5 bases, with 6 bases between them. The CDR3 loop reads CASSFGLDTQYF. The CDR3 DNA sequence: TGCGCCAGCAGCTTCGGGTTAGATACGCAGTATTTT.

V usage is TRBV28 and J usage is TRBJ1-3; D perhaps matches TRBD1 (5 bases). Germline CDR1 reads MDHEN; CDR2 reads SYDVKM. Between the trimmed V and J ends, which lost 6 bases and 3 bases, there was a span of 15 bases. The CDR3 is 15 amino acids. CDR3 coding DNA: TGTGCCAGCAGCCACCCCTCGGGGGGTGGAAACACCATATATTTT. Amino acid sequence: CASSHPSGGGNTIYF.

The chain couples TRBV19 to TRBJ2-3; the match to TRBD1 covers 8 bases. The CDR3 totals 16 residues. CDR1 is LNHDA, CDR2 SQIVND, per germline (reference sequence). J was trimmed by 6 bases and V by 6 bases; bases with no gene match: 14. CDR3 DNA: TGTGCCAGTAGCTACGGGACAGGCAAAGCTGGGGATACGCAGTATTTT. This codes for CASSYGTGKAGDTQYF.

V usage is TRBV10-3 and J usage is TRBJ2-1; 16 nucleotides line up with TRBD2. Germline V lookup: CDR1 ENHRY, CDR2 SYGVKD. The CDR3 has 21 amino acids. After removal of 0 bases from V and 0 bases from J, the junction contained 8 bases not matched to a gene. This CDR3 is CAISESLGLAGGPSSYNEQFF. The CDR3, as DNA: TGTGCCATCAGTGAGTCGCTGGGACTAGCGGGAGGGCCGAGCTCCTACAATGAGCAGTTCTTC.

Written as DNA, the CDR3 is TGTGCCAGCAGCGGACGCGCAATAACCTACGAGCAGTACTTC. Amino acid sequence: CASSGRAITYEQYF. This chain links TRBV6-5 with TRBJ2-5; D is undetermined. TRBJ2-7 matches the DNA end more closely, so the J call is doubtful. This CDR3 has 14 amino acids. Looked up from germline, CDR1 is MNHEY and CDR2 is SVGAGI.

The chain has TRBV5-1 and TRBJ2-1, with 16 bases lining up with TRBD2. Looked up from germline, CDR1 is SGHRS and CDR2 is YFSETQ. With V trimmed by 6 bases and J by 9 bases, 9 bases remained unmatched. The CDR3 has 16 residues. CDR3 loop: CASNPGTSGRASEQFF. CDR3 bases: TGCGCCAGCAACCCCGGGACTAGCGGGAGGGCTAGTGAGCAGTTCTTC.